This entry features one TCR beta chain sequence. Antigen specificity is unknown. This sample is part of a study of post-analysis software for immune sequencing data. Study observations and caveats: Roughly 5 TRBV segments, TRBV5-6, TRBV5-1 and TRBV20-1 among them, were found more frequent in patients than controls.

The CDR3 runs to 18 residues. The junction had 6 bases not matched to a gene; V was cut back by 0 bases and J by 0 bases. Germline lookup yields CDR1 WSHSY and CDR2 SAAADI. TCR beta libraries were prepared from cDNA with unique molecular identifiers. TCRdb analysed the PCR reads with MiXCR anew, one entry per CDR3 protein. The data hold about 680,000 distinct CDR3 sequences, with around 64% observed a single time. This receptor was taken from a girl aged 2 to 10 with multiple sclerosis. Material for sequencing was blood. The chain carries TRBV10-2 and TRBJ2-3, with 10 bases aligning to TRBD2. Here the CDR3 reads CASSESASGGRSTDTQYF. CDR3 nucleotide sequence: TGCGCCAGCAGTGAGTCTGCTAGCGGGGGCCGAAGCACAGATACGCAGTATTTT.